A single TCR beta chain is shown here with its context. Per the study methods: The authors estimated nucleated cell counts from reference gene primer amplification. Measured with immunoSEQ multiplex PCR; TCRdb has only the in-frame clones, and not every one. That table is the source of V, J and clone size, and D and trimming were worked out from the DNA. The table has 68,000 or so clones, around 87% seen once. This sample stems from a study of blood T cell repertoires in COVID-19. Study at large: Whether acute or convalescent, the COVID-19 samples came from the United States, Italy and Spain. Nucleic acid was either cDNA or gDNA, and it came from T cells, B-cell-depleted T cells, or PBMCs.

Germline CDR1 reads MGHRA; CDR2 reads YSYEKL. The CDR3 totals 18 residues. J was trimmed by 0 bases and V by 5 bases; bases with no gene match: 6. Source material: peripheral blood. The genes are TRBV4-1 and TRBJ2-4; TRBD2 agrees at 14 bases. The clonotype comes from a man aged 50 to 59 with active COVID-19. The CDR3 region has the DNA TGCGCCAGCAGCTTGACGGGACTAGCGGGGGTAGCCAAAAACATTCAGTACTTC. It encodes CASSLTGLAGVAKNIQYF.